Sequencing of this TCR beta chain was carried out in a study of cytomegalovirus exposure and HLA in healthy donors. The PCR ran on 60 Vbeta and 13 Jbeta primers. Clones were sequenced by immunoSEQ multiplex PCR, and TCRdb holds only the in-frame ones, with some missing. The repertoire holds under 300,000 clones, with under 80% as singletons. The V and J ends lost 0 bases and 5 bases respectively, with 5 bases between them. CDR3 length: 13 residues. Germline loops: CDR1 PRHDT, CDR2 FYEKMQ (reference sequence). The sequence derives from a female donor in good health and CMV-seronegative. The V gene is TRBV13, the J gene TRBJ2-1; D uncertain. The specimen was PBMCs. CDR3 in amino acids: CASSLGLNNEQFF. As DNA, the CDR3 is TGTGCCAGCAGCTTAGGACTGAACAATGAGCAGTTCTTC.